These 29 T cell receptor beta chains were sequenced from one sample in a study of blood T cell repertoires in COVID-19. Profiling relied on immunoSEQ multiplex PCR, and the TCRdb table lists in-frame clones only, not all of them. The sample lists 250,000 to 350,000 clones; approximately 86% were seen once. Sequenced input: peripheral blood. The source is a woman in her forties or fifties with active or convalescent COVID-19.

V is TRBV7-9 and J is TRBJ1-4, with a possible D match to TRBD1 (5 bases). Germline CDR1 SEHNR, CDR2 FQNEAQ (reference sequence). The ends were cut back, 0 bases at V and 8 bases at J, with 7 bases in the middle. The CDR3 loop spans 13 amino acids. Written as DNA, the CDR3 is TGTGCCAGCAGCTTAGCCGGGGGGGAAAAACTGTTTTTT. As protein: CASSLAGGEKLFF.

The J gene is TRBJ1-1, the V gene TRBV9; D is uncertain. Trimming shortened V by 6 bases and J by 1 base, and 10 bases separated the two germline ends. CDR3 size: 13 residues. Germline CDR1 and CDR2: SGDLS and YYNGEE. The CDR3 is CASKQSGNTEAFF. DNA for the CDR3: TGTGCCAGCAAACAAAGCGGGAACACTGAAGCTTTCTTT.

This chain connects TRBV29-1 to TRBJ2-5, with 9 bases lining up with TRBD2. The junction had 5 bases not matched to a gene; V was cut back by 4 bases and J by 5 bases. The CDR3 covers 13 residues. Germline loops: CDR1 SQVTM, CDR2 ANQGSEA. In nucleotides, the CDR3 is TGCAGCGTTGGGCGGGGGGGGCAGGAGACCCAGTACTTC. It encodes CSVGRGGQETQYF.

V is TRBV29-1 and J is TRBJ1-6; 8 positions agree with TRBD1. Germline V lookup: CDR1 SQVTM, CDR2 ANQGSEA. This CDR3 has 13 amino acids. With 7 bases clipped from V and 7 bases from J, the junction kept 6 bases outside the gene matches. This CDR3 is CSAVDRDNSPLHF. DNA of the CDR3: TGCAGCGCAGTGGACAGGGACAATTCACCCCTCCACTTT.

The chain recombines TRBV4-1 with TRBJ2-7, with 8 bases matching TRBD2. V lost 2 bases and J lost 2; bases outside the gene matches: 5. The CDR3 consists of 15 residues. CDR1 is MGHRA, CDR2 YSYEKL, per germline. The CDR3 DNA reads TGCGCCAGCAGCCAAACCCTAGCGGGTCCCTACGAGCAGTACTTC. It specifies CASSQTLAGPYEQYF.

This clone was recorded only once. The V call is TRBV24-1, the J call TRBJ2-2; 7 nucleotides match TRBD2. Germline V gene lookup returns CDR1 KGHDR and CDR2 SFDVKD. The CDR3 sequence is 18 residues long. After removal of 3 bases from V and 0 bases from J, the junction contained 9 bases not matched to a gene. This chain's CDR3 is CATSDRLGGSTNTGELFF. CDR3 coding DNA: TGTGCCACCAGTGATCGCCTAGGCGGGAGTACGAACACCGGGGAGCTGTTTTTT.

The J gene is TRBJ2-1, the V gene TRBV29-1; 8 positions agree with TRBD1. The V gene end was trimmed by 6 bases and the J gene end by 6 bases; junction bases not matched to a gene: 10. The CDR3 runs to 14 residues. The germline V gene has CDR1 SQVTM and CDR2 ANQGSEA. The CDR3 sequence is CSVVRTGPANEQFF. CDR3 DNA sequence: TGCAGCGTCGTCAGGACAGGGCCGGCCAATGAGCAGTTCTTC.

With regard to this clone: The same CDR3 also results from other DNA sequences found in this sample. The CDR3 sequence is CASSPDRGGYGYTF. CDR3 coding DNA: TGTGCCAGCAGTCCGGACAGGGGAGGGTATGGCTACACCTTC. V is TRBV6-5 and J is TRBJ1-2, with 9 bases lining up with TRBD1. Trimming at V came to 5 bases and at J to 5 bases, leaving 6 bases not matched to a gene. CDR3 length: 14 amino acids. CDR1 and CDR2 from the germline V gene are MNHEY and SVGAGI.

The chain is built from TRBV28 and TRBJ2-5, with 7 bases fitting TRBD1. In germline, CDR1 is MDHEN, CDR2 SYDVKM. Trimming at V came to 6 bases and at J to 1 base, leaving 8 bases not matched to a gene. This CDR3 has 15 amino acids. CDR3 in DNA: TGTGCCAGCAGGGACAGGCGACTGACCCAAGAGACCCAGTACTTC. Its translation is CASRDRRLTQETQYF. Complete variable domain (other parts from reference TRBV28 and TRBJ2-5): DVKVTQSSRYLVKRTGEKVFLECVQDMDHENMFWYRQDPGLGLRLIYFSYDVKMKEKGDIPEGYSVSREKKERFSLILESASTNQTSMYLCASRDRRLTQETQYFGPGTRLLVL.

This chain connects TRBV7-9 to TRBJ2-1; D possibly corresponds to TRBD1 (6 bases). The CDR3 contains 13 residues. Germline CDR1 and CDR2: SEHNR and FQNEAQ (reference sequence). The V end was cut by 5 bases, the J end by 8 bases, with 13 bases between. CDR3 region: CASSPPQGYEQFF. The CDR3 DNA reads TGTGCCAGCAGCCCCCCCCAGGGGTATGAGCAGTTCTTC.

This chain connects TRBV7-9 to TRBJ1-5; D is ambiguous. The CDR3 runs to 12 residues. Germline CDR1 and CDR2: SEHNR and FQNEAQ (reference sequence). V lost 5 bases, J lost 4 bases, and 6 bases lay in between. For the CDR3, the DNA is TGTGCCAGCAGCCCCCTTAATCAGCCCCAGCATTTT. Amino acid sequence: CASSPLNQPQHF.

The CDR3 bases are TGTGCCAGCAGTTTCGGCAGGGGCCCTCGCAATCAGCCCCAGCATTTT. This codes for CASSFGRGPRNQPQHF. V and J are TRBV6-6 and TRBJ1-5; weak D call: TRBD1 (6 bases). V lost 4 bases and J lost 2, with 15 bases in between. Germline CDR1 and CDR2: MNHNY and SVGAGI (reference sequence). The CDR3 totals 16 residues.

The chain is built from TRBV4-1 and TRBJ2-7; 8 positions agree with TRBD1. This CDR3 region has 16 residues. Per the germline V gene, CDR1 is MGHRA and CDR2 is YSYEKL. J lost 2 bases, V lost 4 bases, and 10 bases had no gene match. CDR3 bases: TGCGCCAGCAGCCTACAGGGGGGCAGATATCCCTACGAGCAGTACTTC. It yields the protein CASSLQGGRYPYEQYF.

The genes are TRBV27 and TRBJ1-1; TRBD1 agrees at 9 bases. The ends lost 5 bases at V and 11 bases at J; junction bases unmatched: 9. Germline V CDR1 and CDR2: MNHEY, SMNVEV (reference sequence). The CDR3 length is 13 residues. CDR3 nucleotides: TGTGCCAGCAGTCCCTCCGGGACAGGGATGGCTTTCTTT. The encoded protein is CASSPSGTGMAFF.

The chain recombines TRBV14 with TRBJ2-1, with D possibly TRBD2 on 5 matching bases. The germline V gene has CDR1 SGHDN and CDR2 FVKESK. Deletions cut 1 base from V and 10 bases from J, with 17 bases between. The CDR3 spans 15 residues. CDR3 nucleotides: TGTGCCAGCAGCCAAGTCAGGTCCGTGACGGGGGAGCAGTTCTTC. Its protein product is CASSQVRSVTGEQFF.

V and J are TRBV2 and TRBJ1-6; no definite D call. The ends were cut back, 3 bases at V and 9 bases at J, with 9 bases in the middle. The CDR3 has 13 residues. Germline CDR1 reads SNHLY; CDR2 reads FYNNEI. CDR3 DNA: TGTGCCAGCAGTGAGGAATCGGGTTCACCCCTCCACTTT. Protein product: CASSEESGSPLHF.

This chain links TRBV28 with TRBJ2-1; 7 nucleotides match TRBD2. This CDR3 has 17 residues. Per germline, CDR1 MDHEN and CDR2 SYDVKM. Trimming at V came to 0 bases and at J to 2 bases, leaving 7 bases not matched to a gene. The CDR3 loop reads CASSLWAGGSPYNEQFF. DNA of the CDR3: TGTGCCAGCAGTTTATGGGCCGGGGGGTCCCCCTACAATGAGCAGTTCTTC.

The chain recombines TRBV10-3 with TRBJ1-1, with a tentative D call TRBD1 (6 bases). The germline V gene encodes CDR1 ENHRY and CDR2 SYGVKD. V shed 4 bases and J shed 1 base, with 10 bases lying between them. This CDR3 spans 14 amino acids. The chain's CDR3 is CAISVDSTNTEAFF. The CDR3 nucleotides are TGTGCCATCAGTGTGGACAGTACGAACACTGAAGCTTTCTTT.

The chain links TRBV19 to TRBJ1-2; D might be TRBD1 (6 bases). Between the trimmed V and J ends, which lost 7 bases and 7 bases, there was a span of 13 bases. Germline CDR1 reads LNHDA; CDR2 reads SQIVND (reference sequence). The CDR3 spans 12 residues. The CDR3 protein is CASTGVGSGYTF. The CDR3 DNA reads as TGTGCCAGTACAGGGGTAGGGTCTGGCTACACCTTC.

The J gene is TRBJ2-7, the V gene TRBV7-9; the match to TRBD2 covers 10 bases. V shed 0 bases and J 5 bases; nucleotides not matched to a gene: 7. This CDR3 is built from 16 residues. Germline CDR1 and CDR2: SEHNR and FQNEAQ (reference sequence). The CDR3 DNA follows: TGTGCCAGCAGCTTAGCGCGGCTAGCGGGAGTAGACGAGCAGTACTTC. It translates to CASSLARLAGVDEQYF.

The chain recombines TRBV3-1 (or the pseudogene TRBV3-2) with TRBJ2-2, with TRBD1 as a possible D gene (6 bases). CDR1 and CDR2 from the germline V gene are LGHDT and YNNKEL (reference sequence). This CDR3 contains 14 residues. V shed 4 bases and J shed 8 bases, with 14 bases lying between them. The CDR3 sequence: CASSLNRVPGELFF. CDR3 in DNA: TGTGCCAGCAGCCTAAACAGGGTACCTGGGGAGCTGTTTTTT.

This sequence joins TRBV5-4 and TRBJ1-1, with TRBD1 matching over 7 bases. The CDR3 is made up of 14 amino acids. CDR1 SGHNT and CDR2 YYREEE come from the germline V gene (reference sequence). Germline trimming cut 4 bases from V and 4 bases from J; bases unmatched to any gene: 7. The CDR3 DNA follows: TGTGCCAGCAGCCGGGACAGCGACGGCACTGAAGCTTTCTTT. It is translated as CASSRDSDGTEAFF.

The chain is built from TRBV7-8 and TRBJ2-7; 14 nucleotides agree with TRBD2. The V and J ends lost 0 bases and 3 bases, in that order; junction bases with no gene match: 10. This CDR3 has 19 amino acids. Looked up from germline, CDR1 is SGHVS and CDR2 is FQNEAQ. CDR3 DNA sequence: TGTGCCAGCAGCTTAGCGCTGGGACTAGCGGGAGCGGTGGACTACGAGCAGTACTTC. Translating it yields CASSLALGLAGAVDYEQYF.

As to this clone: Other DNA sequences of this sample code for an identical CDR3. This chain joins TRBV5-1 and TRBJ1-2; D not resolved. This CDR3 contains 13 residues. Trimming left V 0 bases short and J 1 base short, with 4 bases between. Germline loops: CDR1 SGHRS, CDR2 YFSETQ. As DNA, the CDR3 is TGCGCCAGCAGCTTGGACAGTAACTATGGCTACACCTTC. As protein: CASSLDSNYGYTF.

This clone was recorded only once. The chain links TRBV5-1 to TRBJ1-6; no reliable D call. CDR1 is SGHRS and CDR2 is YFSETQ in the germline V gene. V shed 0 bases and J shed 7 bases, with 8 bases lying between them. This CDR3 has 14 residues. For the CDR3, the DNA is TGCGCCAGCAGCTTGGAAGGGAGGAATTCACCCCTCCACTTT. Its protein product is CASSLEGRNSPLHF.

The gene calls are TRBV27 and TRBJ2-3; 10 nucleotides align to TRBD2. The CDR3 runs to 15 residues. The germline V gene encodes CDR1 MNHEY and CDR2 SMNVEV (reference sequence). The V segment lost 6 bases and the J segment 4 bases; nucleotides outside the gene matches: 7. The CDR3 loop reads CASRAFSGRSDTQYF. CDR3 nucleotides: TGTGCCAGCAGGGCCTTTAGCGGGAGGTCAGATACGCAGTATTTT.

The chain combines TRBV5-5 with TRBJ1-2; 9 bases match TRBD1. With 4 bases clipped from V and 8 bases from J, the junction kept 9 bases outside the gene matches. CDR1 and CDR2 from the germline V gene are SGHKS and YYEKEE (reference sequence). This CDR3 spans 14 amino acids. The CDR3 loop is CASSNWGQGYGYTF. CDR3 bases: TGTGCCAGCAGCAACTGGGGACAGGGATACGGCTACACCTTC.

The chain links TRBV5-5 to TRBJ2-1; possibly TRBD2 for D (7 bases). The CDR3 sequence is 17 residues long. CDR1 and CDR2 (germline): SGHKS, YYEKEE (reference sequence). Trimming left V 0 bases short and J 2 bases short, with 15 bases between. In nucleotides, the CDR3 is TGTGCCAGCAGCTTGGGAGGGGGAGGGAGGGCCTACAATGAGCAGTTCTTC. It specifies CASSLGGGGRAYNEQFF. Full variable domain (rest looked up from reference TRBV5-5 and TRBJ2-1): DAGVTQSPTHLIKTRGQQVTLRCSPISGHKSVSWYQQVLGQGPQFIFQYYEKEERGRGNFPDRFSARQFPNYSSELNVNALLLGDSALYLCASSLGGGGRAYNEQFFGPGTRLTVL.

This clone was recorded once. The chain links TRBV16 to TRBJ2-7; the D is unclear. The CDR3 covers 14 residues. Trimming left V 0 bases short and J 0 bases short, with 6 bases between. CDR1 and CDR2 from the germline V gene are KGHSY and FQNENV. The CDR3 DNA follows: TGTGCCAGCAGCCAATCGAGGAACTCCTACGAGCAGTACTTC. Translating it yields CASSQSRNSYEQYF.